These T cell receptor beta chains were read from a single sample in a study of shared clonotypes between healthy human individuals. Here immunoSEQ multiplex PCR was the method, and the copy in TCRdb shows in-frame clones only, minus some. The sample yields around 2.1 million clones, approximately 94% seen once. The sample comprised naive CD8+ T cells from PBMCs. Source of these receptors: a man younger than 35 in good health. Some clones in this sample may be carry-over from other donors' samples. Both conserved end residues are part of each CDR3. The order of the fields is V gene, J gene, CDR3 protein.

v_gene: TRBV5-6; j_gene: TRBJ2-1; CDR3aa: CASSGTGLAGLYEQFF
v_gene: TRBV4-3; j_gene: TRBJ1-4; CDR3aa: CASSPTAGTGGPREKLFF
v_gene: TRBV27; j_gene: TRBJ2-1; CDR3aa: CASSLDRGPWDEQFF
v_gene: TRBV7-8; j_gene: TRBJ1-1; CDR3aa: CASSLDRITVGGTEAFF
v_gene: TRBV9; j_gene: TRBJ2-7; CDR3aa: CASSVGVGTYEQYF
v_gene: TRBV6-1; j_gene: TRBJ2-1; CDR3aa: CASRELLEGGGGEQFF
v_gene: TRBV5-4; j_gene: TRBJ2-5; CDR3aa: CASSSLSGGQETQYF
v_gene: TRBV9; j_gene: TRBJ2-3; CDR3aa: CASTPPTGEQYF
v_gene: TRBV29-1; j_gene: TRBJ2-1; CDR3aa: CSVEAPLGTEQFF
v_gene: TRBV4-1; j_gene: TRBJ1-2; CDR3aa: CASSQDADRVVYGYTF
v_gene: TRBV7-9; j_gene: TRBJ2-3; CDR3aa: CASSPSPTSGSTDTQYF
v_gene: TRBV14; j_gene: TRBJ2-1; CDR3aa: CASSLRRTNLHNEQFF
v_gene: TRBV29-1; j_gene: TRBJ2-7; CDR3aa: CSVLGGSSYEQYF
v_gene: TRBV28; j_gene: TRBJ1-2; CDR3aa: CASSPWGDSLYGYTF
v_gene: TRBV7-9; j_gene: TRBJ2-2; CDR3aa: CASSLVGGRTGELFF
v_gene: TRBV19; j_gene: TRBJ2-7; CDR3aa: CASRYRGDSYEQYF
v_gene: TRBV7-6; j_gene: TRBJ2-3; CDR3aa: CASSSGIGTDTQYF
v_gene: TRBV4-3; j_gene: TRBJ2-7; CDR3aa: CASSQVLDYEQYF
v_gene: TRBV18; j_gene: TRBJ2-5; CDR3aa: CASSPGGETQYF
v_gene: TRBV4-3; j_gene: TRBJ1-1; CDR3aa: CASSQFYRDYMNTEAFF
v_gene: TRBV28; j_gene: TRBJ1-5; CDR3aa: CASRTWGEPNQPQHF
v_gene: TRBV13; j_gene: TRBJ2-5; CDR3aa: CASRQAQETQYF
v_gene: TRBV19; j_gene: TRBJ2-7; CDR3aa: CASSVTSGASYEQYF
v_gene: TRBV4-1; j_gene: TRBJ2-2; CDR3aa: CASSQTAAPGELFF
v_gene: TRBV7-8; j_gene: TRBJ2-7; CDR3aa: CASSLGISGTVRYEQYF
v_gene: TRBV29-1; j_gene: TRBJ2-7; CDR3aa: CSVRKEGEQYF
v_gene: TRBV5-1; j_gene: TRBJ2-7; CDR3aa: CASSLEGGYEQYF
v_gene: TRBV29-1; j_gene: TRBJ1-6; CDR3aa: CSPRPLHF
v_gene: TRBV6-1; j_gene: TRBJ2-1; CDR3aa: CATRETGSSSEQFF
v_gene: TRBV5-6; j_gene: TRBJ2-1; CDR3aa: CASSWGGDSYNEQFF
v_gene: TRBV19; j_gene: TRBJ2-7; CDR3aa: CASSIGVSTYEQYF
v_gene: TRBV28; j_gene: TRBJ1-1; CDR3aa: CASSLMGSEAFF
v_gene: TRBV7-6; j_gene: TRBJ1-5; CDR3aa: CASSPDRSSNQPQHF
v_gene: TRBV9; j_gene: TRBJ1-2; CDR3aa: CASSTDRVGSYGYTF
v_gene: TRBV27; j_gene: TRBJ2-5; CDR3aa: CASSLIPGRETQYF
v_gene: TRBV5-4; j_gene: TRBJ1-4; CDR3aa: CASSQGTARNEKLFF
v_gene: TRBV28; j_gene: TRBJ2-3; CDR3aa: CASSWTESTDTQYF
v_gene: TRBV14; j_gene: TRBJ2-5; CDR3aa: CASSPGPVPQGQETQYF
v_gene: TRBV7-9; j_gene: TRBJ2-2; CDR3aa: CASSYIRATNTGELFF
v_gene: TRBV15; j_gene: TRBJ2-1; CDR3aa: CATMVGLGEINEQFF
v_gene: TRBV27; j_gene: TRBJ1-5; CDR3aa: CASSLLGWAGGRTRGNQPQHF
v_gene: TRBV27; j_gene: TRBJ1-5; CDR3aa: CASSLTDANQPQHF
v_gene: TRBV9; j_gene: TRBJ2-3; CDR3aa: CASSVDGRFTDTQYF
v_gene: TRBV5-5; j_gene: TRBJ2-7; CDR3aa: CASSLDRTYEQYF